This T cell receptor beta chain was sequenced during a study of regulatory T cells in long-lasting Graves disease. Findings and limits, study-wide: Comparison showed that persistent patients shared more public clonotypes (2,741) than new patients (about 880). Patients with persistent disease showed a bias toward TRBV28, TRBJ1-2 and TRBJ2-5.

V shed 3 bases and J 7 bases; nucleotides not matched to a gene: 1. In germline, CDR1 is SNHLY, CDR2 FYNNEI. There are 13 residues in the CDR3. This clonotype appeared a few times. No antigen is known for it. Described time point: newly diagnosed GD, antithyroid drugs for less than 3 months. The authors made the TCR library using RNA they extracted from PBMCs. Arm-PCR with iRepertoire HTBI primers amplified the CDR3 regions for these TCR beta libraries. Each CDR3 protein is one row after TCRdb ran MiXCR on the multiplex PCR reads. Among about 460,000 distinct CDR3 sequences listed, 11% to 15% were seen once. These data were also filed under a second study, of T cells in Graves' hyperthyroidism and ophthalmopathy.

The rearrangement uses TRBV2 and TRBJ2-2, with 8 bases that match TRBD1. The TCR originated in a woman between 50 and 59 years old with Graves disease. This material consisted of peripheral blood mononuclear cells (PBMCs), taken at new diagnosis, from a patient treated with antithyroid drugs. CDR3 sequence reads: CASSEGQVGELFF. CDR3 bases: TGTGCCAGCAGTGAGGGACAGGTCGGGGAGCTGTTTTTT.